The 4 T cell receptor beta chains below come from one sample, sequenced in a study of immune characterization of retroperitoneal liposarcoma. TCRdb independently ran MiXCR on the PCR reads; one entry per CDR3 protein. The table lists around 20,000 distinct CDR3 sequences, approximately 35% of them singletons. The material sequenced was blood. The receptors come from a male donor with retroperitoneal liposarcoma.

J is TRBJ2-5 and V is TRBV6-6, with D hard to call. The CDR3 covers 16 residues. Trimming stripped 0 bases from V and 5 bases from J, with 16 bases between. Per germline, CDR1 MNHNY and CDR2 SVGAGI (reference sequence). CDR3 bases: TGTGCCAGCAGTTACTCGTTCAGGCAGCGTGAGGAGACCCAGTACTTC. Amino acid sequence: CASSYSFRQREETQYF.

This clonotype occurred a few times. V and J are TRBV7-4 and TRBJ2-5; D gene ambiguous. The ends were cut back, 4 bases at V and 1 base at J, with 4 bases in the middle. The CDR3 is 12 residues long. Looked up from germline, CDR1 is SGHVT and CDR2 is SQSDAQ. CDR3 sequence: CASSSTQETQYF. CDR3 coding DNA: TGTGCCAGCAGCTCCACCCAAGAGACCCAGTACTTC.

This clonotype has at least ten counts. V and J are TRBV7-8 and TRBJ2-7, with 11 positions matching TRBD2. The CDR3 is 14 residues long. Trimming removed 3 bases from V and 3 bases from J; junction bases left unmatched: 1. Germline CDR1 SGHVS, CDR2 FQNEAQ. CDR3 bases: TGTGCCAGCAGCTTGGGACTAGCGGACTACGAGCAGTACTTC. Protein: CASSLGLADYEQYF. Using reference TRBV7-8 and TRBJ2-7 for the parts outside the CDR3, the full variable domain is GAGVSQSPRYKVAKRGQDVALRCDPISGHVSLFWYQQALGQGPEFLTYFQNEAQLDKSGLPSDRFFAERPEGSVSTLKIQRTQQEDSAVYLCASSLGLADYEQYFGPGTRLTVT.

A few counts support this clonotype. This chain uses TRBV6-1 with TRBJ2-1; unclear D gene. Matching the DNA end better, TRBJ2-7 makes the J call doubtful. Germline-derived CDR1 and CDR2 are MNHNS and SASEGT. This CDR3 is built from 12 residues. The DNA of the CDR3 is TGTGCCAGCAGTGAGTTGGGGAATGAGCAGTACTTC. The encoded protein is CASSELGNEQYF.